The rows below give T cell receptor beta chains drawn from one sample of a study of T cell responses to AZD1222 COVID-19 vaccine. Method: immunoSEQ multiplex PCR; TCRdb's copy keeps in-frame clones and lacks some. The sample lists 95,000 to 150,000 clones; roughly 90% were seen once. The sample consisted of peripheral blood, taken on day 0 of AZD1222 vaccination. The receptors shown here come from an adult in good health. Each CDR3 is given with its conserved first and last residue. The D gene is left open where the match is weak. Clone size is not always given. Where it is, it says once, few, many or a class for expanded clones.

v_call	clone_size	d_call	j_call	cdr3_length	cdr3_nt	cdr3_aa
TRBV5-5	-	-	TRBJ1-3	16	TGTGCCAGCAGCTTGGGCGGCAGGTCGGATGGAAACACCATATATTTT	CASSLGGRSDGNTIYF
TRBV7-2	-	TRBD1	TRBJ1-2	13	TGTGCCAGCAGCTTTGGACAGGCTCGAGGCTACACCTTC	CASSFGQARGYTF
TRBV5-1	-	TRBD1	TRBJ2-1	14	TGCGCCAGCTACCTAGGGACAGGCTACAATGAGCAGTTCTTC	CASYLGTGYNEQFF
TRBV6-1	-	-	TRBJ2-3	13	TGTGCCAGCAGTGAAGGTTGGGCAGATACGCAGTATTTT	CASSEGWADTQYF
TRBV6-5	-	TRBD2	TRBJ2-3	15	TGTGCCAGCAGTAGAACCCGGGGGGACACAGATACGCAGTATTTT	CASSRTRGDTDTQYF
TRBV10-3	once	-	TRBJ2-7	14	TGTGCCATCAGGAGAGATCTTCTGGGGGACGAGCAGTACTTC	CAIRRDLLGDEQYF
TRBV5-1	-	TRBD2	TRBJ2-7	16	TGCGCCAGCAGCTTGGAACAGCGGGGGGGCTCCTACGAGCAGTACTTC	CASSLEQRGGSYEQYF
TRBV4-2	-	-	TRBJ2-3	16	TGTGCCAGCAGCCAAGATTCTAGCCCCAGCACAGATACGCAGTATTTT	CASSQDSSPSTDTQYF
TRBV28	-	-	TRBJ2-7	11	TGTGCCAGCGGAGTCAATTACGAGCAGTACTTC	CASGVNYEQYF
TRBV2	-	TRBD2	TRBJ2-1	15	TGTGCCAGCAAGGTTGGGAGGGTTACCTACAATGAGCAGTTCTTC	CASKVGRVTYNEQFF
TRBV5-6	-	-	TRBJ1-2	13	TGTGCCAGCAGCTTACAGGGCGACTATGGCTACACCTTC	CASSLQGDYGYTF
TRBV4-1	-	-	TRBJ1-6	17	TGCGCCAGCAGCCAAGTGCAGGGCGCCTCCTATAATTCACCCCTCCACTTT	CASSQVQGASYNSPLHF
TRBV7-9	-	TRBD2	TRBJ2-6	20	TGTGCCAGCATCAAACGGGCCCTAGCGGGTCTATCCTCTGGGGCCAACGTCCTGACTTTC	CASIKRALAGLSSGANVLTF
TRBV6-5	-	TRBD2	TRBJ2-7	15	TGTGCCAGTGAAGGAGGGCTAGCGGGGGCCTACGAGCAGTACTTC	CASEGGLAGAYEQYF
TRBV11-2	-	-	TRBJ2-5	15	TGTGCCAGCAGCTTACTGGGACCCCCGGGAGAGACCCAGTACTTC	CASSLLGPPGETQYF
TRBV2	-	-	TRBJ1-5	13	TGTGCCAGCAGGGGGACGGGTGTAGGGCCCCAGCATTTT	CASRGTGVGPQHF
TRBV29-1	-	-	TRBJ2-5	12	TGCAGCGTGGGGGGACAGCTAGAGACCCAGTACTTC	CSVGGQLETQYF
TRBV9	-	TRBD2	TRBJ2-1	15	TGTGCCAGCAGCCCCAATATCCACCTAGCGGGAGGGCCTGTCTTC	CASSPNIHLAGGPVF
TRBV19	-	-	TRBJ2-1	14	TGTGCCAGCAGAGCGCGGAGCTCCTACAATGAGCAGTTCTTC	CASRARSSYNEQFF
TRBV7-9	-	TRBD2	TRBJ2-7	16	TGTGCCAGCAGCGGAGGCCCAGCGGGGGCCCTCTACGAGCAGTACTTC	CASSGGPAGALYEQYF
TRBV28	-	-	TRBJ2-3	15	TGTGCCAGCAGTTCGGGGGGGACAGGGACAGATACGCAGTATTTT	CASSSGGTGTDTQYF
TRBV4-2	-	TRBD1	TRBJ2-2	17	TGTGCCAGCTGCCCATTAGGGGGCGCGGGTAGCACCGGGGAGCTGTTTTTT	CASCPLGGAGSTGELFF
TRBV10-3	-	-	TRBJ1-1	14	TGTGCCATCAGTGAGTCGACTCGGCAGGGCGAAGCTTTCTTT	CAISESTRQGEAFF
TRBV27	once	-	TRBJ1-1	12	TGTGCCAGCAGTCTCCGCGGAACTGAAGCTTTCTTT	CASSLRGTEAFF
TRBV6-6	once	-	TRBJ1-1	14	TGTGCCAGCAGTTACGGGGACGGTCCAGGTGAAGCTTTCTTT	CASSYGDGPGEAFF
TRBV18	once	TRBD1	TRBJ1-6	20	TGTGCCAGCTCACCAGGGGGACAGGGGGAAGCGAACCTTTTCAATTCACCCCTCCACTTT	CASSPGGQGEANLFNSPLHF
TRBV6-5	many	-	TRBJ1-1	13	TGTGCCAGCAGTTACTCGAGCGGGGCTGAAGCTTTCTTT	CASSYSSGAEAFF
TRBV11-2	-	-	TRBJ1-4	17	TGTGCCAGCAGCTTAGAGCCCTTGGGGAGGGAAGATGAAAAACTGTTTTTT	CASSLEPLGREDEKLFF
TRBV6-5	-	TRBD2	TRBJ2-1	15	TGTGCCAGCAGACTAATAGCGGGGGGGCCTGGTGAGCAGTTCTTC	CASRLIAGGPGEQFF
TRBV4-2	-	-	TRBJ2-6	16	TGTGCCAGCAGCCAAAACCTGGGGGCTGGGGCCAACGTCCTGACTTTC	CASSQNLGAGANVLTF
TRBV7-9	-	TRBD2	TRBJ2-1	15	TGTGCCAGCAGTAGGTTAGGGACTATCTACAATGAGCAGTTCTTC	CASSRLGTIYNEQFF
TRBV3-1/TRBV3-2	-	-	TRBJ2-4	15	TGTGCCAGCAGCGCCCCAGGGGTAGCCAAAAACATTCAGTACTTC	CASSAPGVAKNIQYF
TRBV3-1/TRBV3-2	-	-	TRBJ1-2	13	TGTGCCAGCAGCCAAGATGTTAACTATGGCTACACCTTC	CASSQDVNYGYTF
TRBV5-4	few	-	TRBJ2-2	13	TGTGCCAGCAGTTGGACAGAGACCGGGGAGCTGTTTTTT	CASSWTETGELFF
TRBV19	-	TRBD1	TRBJ1-5	15	TGTGCCAGTAGTCTCCGACAGGGTAGCAATCAGCCCCAGCATTTT	CASSLRQGSNQPQHF
TRBV5-4	-	TRBD2	TRBJ2-5	15	TGTGCCAGCAGCGGGTTAGCGGGAAGGCAAGAGACCCAGTACTTC	CASSGLAGRQETQYF
TRBV21-1	-	-	TRBJ1-6	19	TGTGCCAGCAGCAAAGGGAGGGGTGTGCGACTAGAGATGAACCCACCCCTCCACTTT	CASSKGRGVRLEMNPPLHF
TRBV5-1	-	TRBD2	TRBJ2-2	15	TGCGCCAGCAGCTTAGCGGGAGGTTCGCCCGGGGAGCTGTTTTTT	CASSLAGGSPGELFF
TRBV5-4	-	-	TRBJ2-3	12	TGTGCCATACGCCGGGGCACAGATACGCAGTATTTT	CAIRRGTDTQYF
TRBV18	-	TRBD1	TRBJ2-7	15	TGTGCCAGCTCACTTGGGACAGGGGGGCGATACGAGCAGTACTTC	CASSLGTGGRYEQYF
TRBV7-9	-	TRBD1	TRBJ2-7	16	TGTGCCAGCAGCTTAGAACAGTCGACAGGGTCTCACGAGCAGTACTTC	CASSLEQSTGSHEQYF